Below, 16 T cell receptor beta chains from the same sample are listed, as sequenced in a study of beta chain features in type 1 diabetes (dated by TCRdb to 2016 to 2019). Overall study results and their limits: Type 1 diabetes patients showed a moderate but significant shortening of TCRB CDR3 length in all four CD4+ subsets.

Libraries were constructed by the immunoSEQ multiplex PCR assay. The entire amount of isolated RNA was reverse transcribed using the High Capacity cDNA Reverse Transcription Kit, so the sequenced TCRB transcripts were expressed ones. TCRdb stores this immuneACCESS table with in-frame sequences only. Part of the clones is absent; in the studies checked, under half of the shortfall reflects unresolved V genes, and no reason is known for the rest. For this sample there are hundreds of thousands of clones; roughly an eighth appear just once. The leading ten clones occupy about 0.02% of the sample. What these receptors recognize is not known. Sequences were obtained from naive CD4+ T cells from blood. The sample's cell subset or site, from its label and the paper: true naive CD4+ T cells. The origin of the receptors is a man younger than 35 with type 1 diabetes.

In its sample, this clone was seen a few times. The V gene is TRBV18, the J gene TRBJ1-6; D unresolved. The CDR3 is made up of 15 amino acids. V gave up 1 base and J gave up 9 bases, with 13 bases separating them. The V gene's germline CDR1 is KGHSH and CDR2 LQKENI. This CDR3 reads CASSPLETRSSPLHF. The CDR3 coding sequence is TGTGCCAGCTCACCACTAGAGACTAGGAGTTCACCCCTCCACTTT.

V is TRBV5-1 and J is TRBJ2-2; D not resolved. The germline V and J ends were trimmed by 5 bases and 4 bases, with 12 bases remaining between them. The CDR3 extends over 14 amino acids. The V gene's germline CDR1 is SGHRS and CDR2 YFSETQ. The CDR3 sequence: CASRAAGFTGELFF. CDR3 DNA: TGCGCCAGCAGGGCCGCAGGATTCACCGGGGAGCTGTTTTTT.

This clone was observed a few times. The chain carries TRBV5-6 and TRBJ1-2; no clear D gene. The length of the CDR3 is 15 residues. Trimming removed 1 base from V and 8 bases from J, with 18 bases in between. Germline loops: CDR1 SGHDT, CDR2 YYEEEE. CDR3 in amino acids: CASSLSPGIPRGYTF. The CDR3 DNA reads as TGTGCCAGCAGCTTGAGTCCAGGCATACCGAGGGGCTACACCTTC.

The V gene is TRBV19, the J gene TRBJ1-1; D remains ambiguous. Germline CDR1 and CDR2: LNHDA and SQIVND (reference sequence). The CDR3 has 14 residues. V was clipped by 1 base and J by 1 base, with 7 bases between them. This CDR3 is CASSIGYGNTEAFF. In DNA, the CDR3 is TGTGCCAGTAGTATAGGATACGGGAACACTGAAGCTTTCTTT.

This clone was counted only a few times. V gene TRBV9 combines with J gene TRBJ1-1; 7 bases are a match to TRBD1. V lost 7 bases and J lost 6; bases outside the gene matches: 12. CDR3 length: 14 amino acids. Germline V CDR1 and CDR2: SGDLS, YYNGEE. This CDR3 is CASSIRGLWPEAFF. DNA of the CDR3: TGTGCCAGCTCCATTAGGGGGCTTTGGCCTGAAGCTTTCTTT. Complete variable domain (other parts from reference TRBV9 and TRBJ1-1): DSGVTQTPKHLITATGQRVTLRCSPRSGDLSVYWYQQSLDQGLQFLIQYYNGEERAKGNILERFSAQQFPDLHSELNLSSLELGDSALYFCASSIRGLWPEAFFGQGTRLTVV.

This clone was counted only a few times. J is TRBJ1-6 and V is TRBV7-9, with a weak D call TRBD1 (5 bases). The V end lost 1 base, the J end lost 10 bases, and 14 bases lay between the germline ends. The CDR3 has 15 amino acids. Germline V gene sequence: CDR1 SEHNR, CDR2 FQNEAQ (reference sequence). The CDR3 nucleotides are TGTGCCAGCAGCTTAGGGGAGATTGGGGACTCACCCCTCCACTTT. It is translated as CASSLGEIGDSPLHF.

This clone appeared a few times. V is TRBV28 and J is TRBJ2-6; D gene unclear. CDR3 length: 14 residues. Germline loops: CDR1 MDHEN, CDR2 SYDVKM. Trimming stripped 6 bases from V and 2 bases from J, with 8 bases between. The chain's CDR3 is CASRRSTGANVLTF. The DNA of the CDR3 is TGTGCCAGCAGACGGTCCACTGGGGCCAACGTCCTGACTTTC.

The gene calls are TRBV15 and TRBJ1-5; TRBD1 might be the D (6 bases). V was shortened by 0 bases and J by 7 bases, with 13 bases between the two germline ends. CDR1 is LNHNV, CDR2 YYDKDF, per germline (reference sequence). This CDR3 is built from 15 residues. In DNA, the CDR3 is TGTGCCACCAGCAGAGAGAGTACAGGGATACAGCCCCAGCATTTT. This sequence encodes CATSRESTGIQPQHF.

With respect to this clone: The same CDR3 arises from other DNA sequences in this sample as well. J is TRBJ2-4 and V is TRBV7-9; the D is unclear. Germline V lookup: CDR1 SEHNR, CDR2 FQNEAQ (reference sequence). The CDR3 consists of 14 residues. Trimming took off 1 base at V and 0 bases at J, with 4 bases between the two ends. CDR3 bases: TGTGCCAGCAGCTTAGGGCTAGCCAAAAACATTCAGTACTTC. Encoded protein: CASSLGLAKNIQYF. The entire variable domain, with the rest obtained from reference TRBV7-9 and TRBJ2-4, is as follows: DTGVSQNPRHKITKRGQNVTFRCDPISEHNRLYWYRQTLGQGPEFLTYFQNEAQLEKSRLLSDRFSAERPKGSFSTLEIQRTEQGDSAMYLCASSLGLAKNIQYFGAGTRLSVL.

There are a few counts of this clone. The genes are TRBV6-5 and TRBJ1-1, with D unclear. Germline assignment: CDR1 MNHEY and CDR2 SVGAGI. V lost 11 bases and J 7 bases, leaving 20 bases between the germline ends. The CDR3 spans 13 residues. The CDR3 here is CAVMGGVWGEAFF. In DNA form, the CDR3 reads TGTGCCGTCATGGGCGGGGTATGGGGTGAAGCTTTCTTT.

There are a few counts of this clone. The genes are TRBV7-6 and TRBJ1-4; D is unclear. The V gene's germline CDR1 is SGHVS and CDR2 FNYEAQ. Trimming took 5 bases from V and 8 from J, leaving 21 bases between them. The CDR3 has 16 amino acids. CDR3 nucleotides: TGTGCCAGCAGCGTAGGCGGTAGAATCCGAGGAGAAAAACTGTTTTTT. It yields the protein CASSVGGRIRGEKLFF.

The V call is TRBV13, the J call TRBJ2-5, with D unresolved. Trimming stripped 4 bases from V and 5 bases from J, with 14 bases between. Germline values: CDR1 PRHDT, CDR2 FYEKMQ (reference sequence). The CDR3 spans 14 residues. The CDR3 DNA reads as TGTGCCAGCAGCTCCAATCTTAGGGTGGAGACCCAGTACTTC. Translating it yields CASSSNLRVETQYF.

This clone occurred a few times. This sequence joins TRBV30 and TRBJ1-6; D possibly corresponds to TRBD1 (5 bases). V lost 7 bases and J 7 bases, leaving 14 bases between the germline ends. Looked up from germline, CDR1 is GTSNPN and CDR2 is SVGIG (reference sequence). This CDR3 is 13 amino acids long. CDR3 sequence reads: CASEGSGNSPLHF. The CDR3 DNA follows: TGTGCCTCTGAGGGGTCTGGGAATTCACCCCTCCACTTT.

This clone turned up a few times. V and J are TRBV2 and TRBJ2-1, with D possibly TRBD2 on 6 matching bases. Trimming cost V 7 bases and J 6 bases, with 10 bases left between them. Germline V gene sequence: CDR1 SNHLY, CDR2 FYNNEI. The CDR3 loop spans 12 amino acids. The CDR3 loop reads CASTFGGNEQFF. CDR3 sequence (DNA): TGTGCCAGCACTTTCGGGGGCAATGAGCAGTTCTTC. The complete variable domain, with remaining parts taken from reference TRBV2 and TRBJ2-1, reads EPEVTQTPSHQVTQMGQEVILRCVPISNHLYFYWYRQILGQKVEFLVSFYNNEISEKSEIFDDQFSVERPDGSNFTLKIRSTKLEDSAMYFCASTFGGNEQFFGPGTRLTVL.

This clone was seen a handful of times. The chain couples TRBV6-6 to TRBJ2-5; D may be TRBD1 (6 bases). The germline V and J ends were trimmed by 2 bases and 1 base, with 8 bases remaining between them. The CDR3 loop spans 14 amino acids. The germline V gene encodes CDR1 MNHNY and CDR2 SVGAGI (reference sequence). CDR3 region: CASSYGQIQETQYF. In DNA form, the CDR3 reads TGTGCCAGCAGTTACGGACAGATCCAAGAGACCCAGTACTTC.

The V call is TRBV4-2, the J call TRBJ2-5; D unresolved. Germline V CDR1 and CDR2: LGHNA, YNFKEQ. V dropped 1 base and J dropped 5 bases, with 8 bases sitting between them. CDR3 length: 13 residues. The CDR3 nucleotides read TGTGCCAGCAGCCAAGGGGTGCGGGAGACCCAGTACTTC. Its translation: CASSQGVRETQYF.